These 27 T cell receptor beta chains came from one sample sequenced in a study of early T cells in non-severe SARS-CoV-2 infection. TCRdb reprocessed the 5' RACE reads with MiXCR, giving one entry per CDR3 protein. This table holds approximately 80,000 distinct CDR3 sequences, about 10% found once. The source material was whole blood, sampled at baseline. All receptors derive from an adult who was a healthcare worker with PCR-confirmed SARS-CoV-2 infection or an uninfected control (not recorded which).

This clonotype has a count of ten or more. This sequence joins TRBV7-6 and TRBJ2-7; 9 positions match TRBD2. After removal of 1 base from V and 5 bases from J, the junction contained 9 bases not matched to a gene. Germline CDR1 SGHVS, CDR2 FNYEAQ. The CDR3 covers 16 residues. CDR3 region: CASSLDGTSFLDEQYF. The CDR3 coding sequence is TGTGCCAGCAGCTTAGATGGGACTAGCTTTTTGGACGAGCAGTACTTC.

Concerning this clonotype itself: This may stem from a read error, because a much larger clone lies one nucleotide away. The J gene is TRBJ2-7, the V gene TRBV18, with D unclear. Trimming pared 6 bases from V and 1 base from J, leaving 16 bases between. The CDR3 covers 15 residues. The germline gives CDR1 KGHSH, CDR2 LQKENI. CDR3 amino acids: CASSPSYGPSYEQYF. The DNA of the CDR3 is TGTGCCAGCTCCCCAAGCTATGGACCATCCTACGAGCAGTACTTC.

The J gene is TRBJ2-6, the V gene TRBV6-2 or TRBV6-3; the D is unclear. CDR3 size: 14 residues. Per the germline V gene, CDR1 is MNHEY and CDR2 is SVGEGT. V was trimmed by 8 bases and J by 3 bases, leaving 11 bases between them. CDR3 nucleotide sequence: TGTGCCAGCCAAAGACTTCATGGGGCCAACGTCCTGACTTTC. Protein product: CASQRLHGANVLTF.

This clonotype has a handful of counts. The chain links TRBV11-3 to TRBJ2-1; D is perhaps TRBD1 or TRBD2 (5 bases each). CDR1 is SGHNT, CDR2 YENEEA, per germline. V lost 1 base, J lost 0 bases, and 10 bases lay in between. The CDR3 is 16 amino acids. The CDR3 bases are TGTGCCAGCAGCTTAGGAGGGGCAGTCTCCTACAATGAGCAGTTCTTC. This sequence encodes CASSLGGAVSYNEQFF.

The gene calls are TRBV29-1 and TRBJ2-3; TRBD2 matches 12 bases. The CDR3 loop spans 14 amino acids. Germline lookup yields CDR1 SQVTM and CDR2 ANQGSEA. Trimming cost V 6 bases and J 6 bases; bases outside gene matches: 7. CDR3 protein: CSVATSGGPDTQYF. The CDR3 DNA reads as TGCAGCGTGGCTACTAGCGGGGGGCCGGATACGCAGTATTTT.

There are a few counts of this clonotype. The chain employs TRBV19 and TRBJ1-4; D is ambiguous. The germline V gene encodes CDR1 LNHDA and CDR2 SQIVND (reference sequence). Deletions cut 5 bases from V and 7 bases from J, with 14 bases between. The CDR3 has 14 residues. The CDR3 here is CASSPGRSREKLFF. The CDR3 DNA is TGTGCCAGTAGTCCGGGTCGCTCGCGTGAAAAACTGTTTTTT.

This chain connects TRBV11-1 to TRBJ2-1, with D tentatively TRBD1 (6 bases). Germline V gives CDR1 SGHAT, CDR2 FQDESV (reference sequence). There are 16 residues in the CDR3. Deletions cut 7 bases from V and 3 bases from J, with 19 bases between. The CDR3 sequence: CASIWDLAGDYNEQFF. Here the CDR3 DNA reads TGTGCCAGCATCTGGGACCTAGCAGGGGACTACAATGAGCAGTTCTTC.

This clonotype was counted ten times or more. This rearrangement joins TRBV20-1 to TRBJ2-5; tentative D call: TRBD2 (5 bases). CDR1 and CDR2 from the germline V gene are DFQATT and SNEGSKA (reference sequence). Trimming removed 5 bases from V and 4 bases from J, with 14 bases in between. The CDR3 runs to 13 residues. The CDR3 reads CSASLLGGETQYF. For the CDR3, the DNA is TGCAGTGCTTCTTTATTAGGAGGAGAGACCCAGTACTTC.

This clonotype occurred many times. This chain uses TRBV7-3 with TRBJ1-1; D not resolved. The germline V gene encodes CDR1 SGHTA and CDR2 FQGTGA. This CDR3 is 14 amino acids long. The ends were cut back, 6 bases at V and 2 bases at J, with 13 bases in the middle. CDR3 coding DNA: TGTGCCAGCAGTAAAAGTGGCCCCAACACTGAAGCTTTCTTT. Translating gives CASSKSGPNTEAFF.

This chain links TRBV5-1 with TRBJ2-5; 13 nucleotides match TRBD2. The germline CDR1 and CDR2 sequences are SGHRS and YFSETQ. V lost 4 bases, J lost 3 bases, and 3 bases stayed unmatched. The CDR3 length is 15 residues. The CDR3 sequence: CASSRGTSGKETQYF. The CDR3 DNA reads as TGCGCCAGCAGCCGTGGGACTAGCGGGAAAGAGACCCAGTACTTC.

The chain uses TRBV7-9 and TRBJ1-6; 7 nucleotides line up with TRBD1. With 5 bases clipped from V and 7 bases from J, the junction kept 8 bases outside the gene matches. Per germline, CDR1 SEHNR and CDR2 FQNEAQ (reference sequence). This CDR3 is 15 amino acids long. CDR3: CASSPRTGHNSPLHF. The CDR3 nucleotides read TGTGCCAGCAGCCCCCGGACAGGCCACAATTCACCCCTCCACTTT.

The sample holds a few counts of this clonotype. This chain links TRBV6-1 with TRBJ1-2; perhaps TRBD1 as D (6 bases). Germline V gene sequence: CDR1 MNHNS, CDR2 SASEGT. This CDR3 spans 16 amino acids. Trimming removed 1 base at V and 6 bases at J, with 18 bases between. DNA for the CDR3: TGTGCCAGCAGTGAAGTTTGGGGCAGCCAGGGGAATGGCTACACCTTC. Translating gives CASSEVWGSQGNGYTF.

The chain joins TRBV3-1 to TRBJ2-1, with D tentatively TRBD1 (5 bases). V shed 1 base and J shed 7 bases, with 8 bases lying between them. The CDR3 extends over 13 amino acids. Germline CDR1 and CDR2: LGHDT and YNNKEL (reference sequence). Here the CDR3 DNA reads TGTGCCAGCAGCCAAGGACAGAAGAATGAGCAGTTCTTC. Translation: CASSQGQKNEQFF.

This clonotype was seen a handful of times. The genes are TRBV6-4 and TRBJ1-1; D unclear. This CDR3 contains 15 residues. Germline V lookup: CDR1 MRHNA, CDR2 SNTAGT. V was trimmed by 0 bases and J by 0 bases, leaving 8 bases between them. The CDR3 DNA sequence: TGTGCCAGCAGTGACTCCTCAGACATGAACACTGAAGCTTTCTTT. Translation gives CASSDSSDMNTEAFF.

This clonotype was counted between two and nine times. The chain recombines TRBV5-1 with TRBJ1-2; TRBD1 is a possible D gene (5 bases). This CDR3 spans 15 amino acids. Trimming pared 4 bases from V and 0 bases from J, leaving 13 bases between. From germline, CDR1 is SGHRS and CDR2 YFSETQ. CDR3 DNA: TGCGCCAGCAGCCCAATCACAGGCGCTAACTATGGCTACACCTTC. It translates to CASSPITGANYGYTF.

The chain recombines TRBV18 with TRBJ1-2; D remains unclear. The CDR3 spans 13 residues. Germline CDR1 and CDR2: KGHSH and LQKENI. Trimming removed 3 bases at V and 6 bases at J, with 11 bases between. CDR3: CASSPRMGDGYTF. The CDR3 DNA is TGTGCCAGCTCACCTAGGATGGGTGATGGCTACACCTTC.

The chain carries TRBV12-3 or TRBV12-4 and TRBJ2-7; D perhaps matches TRBD2 (7 bases). Trimming took off 5 bases at V and 4 bases at J, with 15 bases between the two ends. This CDR3 spans 14 amino acids. CDR3 coding DNA: TGTGCCAGCAGTATGAGTGGGGGGGCATACGAGCAGTACTTC. Translated: CASSMSGGAYEQYF.

This clonotype was observed a handful of times. The chain joins TRBV20-1 to TRBJ2-2; D is unclear. Trimming removed 1 base from V and 4 bases from J, with 7 bases in between. Looked up from germline, CDR1 is DFQATT and CDR2 is SNEGSKA (reference sequence). This CDR3 has 13 amino acids. DNA of the CDR3: TGCAGTGCTAGAGGTGGGATCACCGGGGAGCTGTTTTTT. Translated: CSARGGITGELFF.

This clonotype was seen more than once but under ten times. The rearrangement uses TRBV7-9 and TRBJ1-1; no definite D call. This CDR3 is 14 amino acids long. Trimming removed 1 base from V and 2 bases from J, with 8 bases in between. Germline CDR1 SEHNR, CDR2 FQNEAQ (reference sequence). CDR3 DNA: TGTGCCAGCAGCTTAGTCTTTGGAAACACTGAAGCTTTCTTT. Protein product: CASSLVFGNTEAFF.

This clonotype has only a few counts. The CDR3 DNA is TGCGCCAGCAGCCAAGGTCTAGGGGAATCCTACGAGCAGTACTTC. Protein sequence: CASSQGLGESYEQYF. The rearrangement uses TRBV4-3 and TRBJ2-7; tentative D call: TRBD1 (5 bases). The CDR3 is made up of 15 amino acids. Trimming took 1 base from V and 1 from J, leaving 11 bases between them. From germline, CDR1 is LGHNA and CDR2 YSLEER.

This clonotype has ten or more counts. V usage is TRBV10-2 and J usage is TRBJ2-1; a possible D gene is TRBD2 (5 bases). With 5 bases removed from V and 10 bases from J, the gap between germline ends came to 9 bases. The CDR3 loop spans 11 amino acids. From germline, CDR1 is WSHSY and CDR2 SAAADI. The CDR3 nucleotides read TGCGCCAGCAGTCCAACGGGGGAGCAGTTCTTC. Amino acids: CASSPTGEQFF.

This clonotype came up a few times. V usage is TRBV29-1 and J usage is TRBJ2-5; no definite D call. Trimming cost V 7 bases and J 4 bases, with 19 bases left between them. The CDR3 consists of 14 residues. Germline CDR1 is SQVTM and CDR2 is ANQGSEA. CDR3 in amino acids: CSAASNGVRETQYF. CDR3 nucleotide sequence: TGCAGCGCTGCCTCGAACGGTGTTCGAGAGACCCAGTACTTC.

This clonotype was detected ten times or more. This chain uses TRBV7-8 with TRBJ2-2; D unclear. Trimming removed 2 bases at V and 6 bases at J, with 10 bases between. The V gene's germline CDR1 is SGHVS and CDR2 FQNEAQ. CDR3 length equals 14 residues. CDR3 amino acids: CASSLNTLAGELFF. CDR3 DNA: TGTGCCAGCAGCTTAAACACATTAGCCGGGGAGCTGTTTTTT.

This clonotype was counted only a few times. The rearrangement links TRBV29-1 to TRBJ1-5; TRBD1 is a possible D gene (5 bases). Germline loops: CDR1 SQVTM, CDR2 ANQGSEA. Between the trimmed V and J ends, which lost 7 bases and 2 bases, there was a span of 12 bases. The CDR3 totals 13 residues. DNA for the CDR3: TGCAGCGCCAGGGACGGAGGCAATCAGCCCCAGCATTTT. This translates into CSARDGGNQPQHF.

The chain carries TRBV5-5 and TRBJ2-5; D possibly matches TRBD1 or TRBD2 (5 bases each). The CDR3 runs 17 residues. V was shortened by 0 bases and J by 7 bases, with 22 bases between the two germline ends. Per germline, CDR1 SGHKS and CDR2 YYEKEE (reference sequence). The CDR3 loop reads CASSLGGFGTLRGTQYF. The CDR3 DNA follows: TGTGCCAGCAGCTTGGGGGGCTTCGGGACCCTTCGGGGGACCCAGTACTTC.

The J gene is TRBJ1-1, the V gene TRBV28, with D maybe TRBD1 (5 bases). CDR1 and CDR2 (germline): MDHEN, SYDVKM. CDR3 length equals 11 residues. The V end lost 6 bases, the J end lost 8 bases, and 10 bases lay between the germline ends. CDR3 protein: CASSNRDEAFF. CDR3 nucleotides: TGTGCCAGCAGCAACCGGGACGAAGCTTTCTTT.

For this clonotype: One junction end disagrees with the germline gene, perhaps due to a read error. The chain carries TRBV28 and TRBJ1-1; D may be TRBD1 (5 bases). Germline CDR1 MDHEN, CDR2 SYDVKM. The CDR3 sequence is 17 residues long. The CDR3: CASSSPGSFGSYTEVFF. DNA of the CDR3: TGTGCCAGCAGTTCCCCAGGGTCTTTCGGCTCGTACACTGAAGTTTTCTTT.